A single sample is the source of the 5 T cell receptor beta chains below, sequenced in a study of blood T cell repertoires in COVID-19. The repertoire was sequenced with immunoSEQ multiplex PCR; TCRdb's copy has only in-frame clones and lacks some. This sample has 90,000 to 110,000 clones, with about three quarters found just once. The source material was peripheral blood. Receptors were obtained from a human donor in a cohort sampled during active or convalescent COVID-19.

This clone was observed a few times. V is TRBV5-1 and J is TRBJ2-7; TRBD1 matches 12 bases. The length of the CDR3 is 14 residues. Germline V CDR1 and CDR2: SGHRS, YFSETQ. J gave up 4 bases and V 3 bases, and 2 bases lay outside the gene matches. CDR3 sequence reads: CASSWDRGLYEQYF. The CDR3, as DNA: TGCGCCAGCAGCTGGGACAGGGGGCTGTACGAGCAGTACTTC.

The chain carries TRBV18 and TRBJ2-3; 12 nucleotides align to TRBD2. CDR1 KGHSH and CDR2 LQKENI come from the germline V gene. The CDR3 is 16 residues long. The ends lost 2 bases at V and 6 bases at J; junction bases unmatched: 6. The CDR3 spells CASSPTGTSGYDTQYF. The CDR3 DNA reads TGTGCCAGCTCACCAACGGGGACTAGCGGGTACGATACGCAGTATTTT.

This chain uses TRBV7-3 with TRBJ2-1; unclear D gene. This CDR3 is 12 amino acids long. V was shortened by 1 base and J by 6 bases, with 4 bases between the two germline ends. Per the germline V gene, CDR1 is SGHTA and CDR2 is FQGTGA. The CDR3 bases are TGTGCCAGCAGCTTAAGAGGCAATGAGCAGTTCTTC. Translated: CASSLRGNEQFF.

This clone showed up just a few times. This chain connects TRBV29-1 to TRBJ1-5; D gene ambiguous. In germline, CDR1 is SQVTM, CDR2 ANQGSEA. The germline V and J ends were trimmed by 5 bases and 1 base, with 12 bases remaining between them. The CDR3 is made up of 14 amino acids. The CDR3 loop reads CSVPGSESNQPQHF. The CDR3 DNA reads TGCAGCGTTCCCGGGTCGGAGAGCAATCAGCCCCAGCATTTT.

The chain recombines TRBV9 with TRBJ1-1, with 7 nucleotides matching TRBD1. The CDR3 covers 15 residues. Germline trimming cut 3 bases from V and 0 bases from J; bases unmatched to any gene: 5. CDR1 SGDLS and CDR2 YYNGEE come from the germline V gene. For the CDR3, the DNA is TGTGCCAGCAGCGGTACGGGACAGATGAACACTGAAGCTTTCTTT. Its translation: CASSGTGQMNTEAFF.